A selection of T cell receptor beta chains follows, all from one sample in a study of shared clonotypes between healthy human individuals. The protocol was immunoSEQ multiplex PCR, while the TCRdb copy is restricted to in-frame clones and leaves out a portion. The data contain more than 550,000 clones, 92% of them singletons. The material sequenced was naive CD8+ T cells sorted from blood. The source of these receptors is a man aged 30 to 39 in good health. Each CDR3 is given with its conserved first and last residue. Each record gives: V gene, clone size, D gene, J gene, CDR3 DNA, CDR3 protein. D genes are given only for firm matches. The size entry is marked missing in some rows and otherwise reads once, few, many or a size class.

>TRBV7-9|once|-|TRBJ2-7
TGTGCCAGCAGCTTGGACAGTGGGGAGCAGTACTTC
CASSLDSGEQYF
>TRBV27|-|TRBD2|TRBJ2-5
TGTGCCAGCAGTTCGCCTTTGGTAGCGGGAGACGTTGAGACCCAGTACTTC
CASSSPLVAGDVETQYF
>TRBV6-5|-|-|TRBJ2-7
TGTGCCAGCAGCATTTATACAAACTACGAGCAGTACTTC
CASSIYTNYEQYF
>TRBV9|once|TRBD2|TRBJ2-7
TGTGCCAGCAGCGTAGGGGTCTCGTTAGCGGGAGTTGAAGGGCAGTACTTC
CASSVGVSLAGVEGQYF
>TRBV27|-|-|TRBJ2-1
TGTGCCAGTAGCGTCGGGGCGGGATACAATGAGCAGTTCTTC
CASSVGAGYNEQFF
>TRBV27|-|-|TRBJ2-1
TGTGCCAGCAGTTCGGACGAATCCTACAATGAGCAGTTCTTC
CASSSDESYNEQFF
>TRBV19|-|-|TRBJ1-2
TGTGCCAGTACGGACAGCTATGGCTACACCTTC
CASTDSYGYTF
>TRBV7-9|-|TRBD1|TRBJ2-1
TGTGCCAGCAGCCCAACGACAGGGGTAGGCTACAATGAGCAGTTCTTC
CASSPTTGVGYNEQFF
>TRBV27|-|TRBD2|TRBJ2-7
TGTGCCAGCAGCCTTGGGACTAGCGGGAGGTCACACGAGCAGTACTTC
CASSLGTSGRSHEQYF
>TRBV6-5|-|TRBD1|TRBJ2-7
TGTGCCAGCAGTTACGGGACAGGGGACGAGCAGTACTTC
CASSYGTGDEQYF
>TRBV10-3|once|TRBD2|TRBJ2-2
TGTGCCATCATGGTAGCGGGGTCGAACACCGGGGAGCTGTTTTTT
CAIMVAGSNTGELFF
>TRBV7-9|-|TRBD1|TRBJ2-4
TGTGCCAGCAGCTTACGGGACAGCCTAGCCAAAAACATTCAGTACTTC
CASSLRDSLAKNIQYF
>TRBV4-1|-|TRBD2|TRBJ2-1
TGCGCCAGCAGTTTCGGGACTAGCGGGATGGGTGAGCAGTTCTTC
CASSFGTSGMGEQFF
>TRBV9|-|TRBD1|TRBJ1-2
TGTGCCAGCAGCGGTACCGGGACAGGGGTTGGCTACACCTTC
CASSGTGTGVGYTF
>TRBV6-5|-|-|TRBJ1-5
TGTGCCAGCAGTTCCGACAGCAATCAGCCCCAGCATTTT
CASSSDSNQPQHF
>TRBV7-6|-|-|TRBJ2-2
TGTGCCAGCAGCTTAGCTTTGGTGACTAGTGGTACCGGGGAGCTGTTTTTT
CASSLALVTSGTGELFF
>TRBV7-9|-|-|TRBJ1-2
TGTGCCAGCAGCCGGGGAGGGGGTATGTTCTATGGCTACACCTTC
CASSRGGGMFYGYTF
>TRBV4-1|-|TRBD1|TRBJ1-1
TGCGCCAGCAGCCATCTGACAGGGCAAGGGAGGAACACTGAAGCTTTCTTT
CASSHLTGQGRNTEAFF
>TRBV11-2|-|-|TRBJ2-1
TGTGCCAGCAGCTTAGTAATCCAGAGCTCCTACAATGAGCAGTTCTTC
CASSLVIQSSYNEQFF
>TRBV9|-|TRBD2|TRBJ2-1
TGTGCCAGCAGCGTAGCTACGGCGGGAGCCTACAATGAGCAGTTCTTC
CASSVATAGAYNEQFF
>TRBV7-2|-|TRBD1|TRBJ2-3
TGTGCCAGCAGCTTAGGACAGGGGGCCCCCACAGATACGCAGTATTTT
CASSLGQGAPTDTQYF
>TRBV6-6|-|-|TRBJ1-3
TGTGCCAGCAGTTACTCGAGGGGCGGCTCTGGAAACACCATATATTTT
CASSYSRGGSGNTIYF
>TRBV4-1|-|TRBD2|TRBJ2-5
TGCGCCAGCAGCCACCTAAGCGGGAGGGACGAGACCCAGTACTTC
CASSHLSGRDETQYF
>TRBV15|-|-|TRBJ2-3
TGTGCCACCAGCAGAGTAAGTGTGGTTCCAGATACGCAGTATTTT
CATSRVSVVPDTQYF
>TRBV4-1|-|-|TRBJ1-4
TGCGCCAGCAGCCAAGTTGGGGAAAGCGTTGTAGGGGAAAAACTGTTTTTT
CASSQVGESVVGEKLFF
>TRBV9|-|-|TRBJ1-1
TGTGCCAGCAGCGTAGGGGGTGATACTGAAGCTTTCTTT
CASSVGGDTEAFF
>TRBV27|-|-|TRBJ2-4
TGTGCCAGCAGTTCCCCGGGGCTAAAAAACATTCAGTACTTC
CASSSPGLKNIQYF
>TRBV29-1|-|-|TRBJ1-1
TGCAGCGTTGTAACGAACACTGAAGCTTTCTTT
CSVVTNTEAFF
>TRBV19|-|-|TRBJ2-6
TGTGCCAGTATTGGAGAGCCTGGGGCCAACGTCCTGACTTTC
CASIGEPGANVLTF
>TRBV4-1|-|TRBD1|TRBJ1-5
TGCGCCAGCAGGGACAGGGAACAAGGGGGCAATCAGCCCCAGCATTTT
CASRDREQGGNQPQHF
>TRBV7-9|-|TRBD1|TRBJ1-2
TGTGCCAGCAGCTCGACCCTTATCCGGGACAGGGACTATGGCTACACCTTC
CASSSTLIRDRDYGYTF
>TRBV27|-|-|TRBJ2-6
TGTGCCAGCAGCCTGACGGGGGGCGCATCCGGGGCCAACGTCCTGACTTTC
CASSLTGGASGANVLTF
>TRBV2|-|-|TRBJ1-4
TGTGCCAGCAGTGAAGGTGATGGACAGATGATTAATGAAAAACTGTTTTTT
CASSEGDGQMINEKLFF
>TRBV11-2|few|TRBD1|TRBJ2-7
TGTGCCAGCAGCCTTGGGACAGCCTACGAGCAGTACTTC
CASSLGTAYEQYF
>TRBV10-1|-|-|TRBJ2-1
TGCGCCAGCAGTGATGATCCGGGAACGATAGAGCAGTTCTTC
CASSDDPGTIEQFF
>TRBV27|-|TRBD1|TRBJ2-7
TGTGCCAGCAGTGCGGGACAGGCCTACGAGCAGTACTTC
CASSAGQAYEQYF
>TRBV11-2|-|TRBD1|TRBJ2-1
TGTGCCAGCAGCTTAGGGGTCCTTGGGACAGGGAAAAATGAGCAGTTCTTC
CASSLGVLGTGKNEQFF
>TRBV27|once|-|TRBJ2-7
TGTGCCAGCAGCCCAATCGGGGGCAGGAGCTCCTACGAGCAGTACTTC
CASSPIGGRSSYEQYF
>TRBV7-9|once|TRBD2|TRBJ2-7
TGTGCCAGCAGCCAAACGGGGGGGGGCTCCTACGAGCAGTACTTC
CASSQTGGGSYEQYF
>TRBV19|-|-|TRBJ1-5
TGTGCCAGTACCCCTACAGGTATAAGCAATCAGCCCCAGCATTTT
CASTPTGISNQPQHF
>TRBV9|-|-|TRBJ2-7
TGTGCCAGCAGCCCCCCGGGACCAAAAATCCCCCTGCTGGGCGAGCAGTACTTC
CASSPPGPKIPLLGEQYF
>TRBV19|-|-|TRBJ2-2
TGTGCCACCTCTCCCTGGACCGGGGAGCTGTTTTTT
CATSPWTGELFF
>TRBV10-1|-|TRBD1|TRBJ2-7
TGCGCCAGCAGTTCGGCCCCCGGACAGGGGGGCTCCTACGAGCAGTACTTC
CASSSAPGQGGSYEQYF
>TRBV28|-|-|TRBJ2-5
TGTGCCAGCAGTTTTGTCGGACTAGCAGGGGGAGAGACCCAGTACTTC
CASSFVGLAGGETQYF
>TRBV6-4|-|TRBD2|TRBJ2-1
TGTGCCAGCAGTGACGGGTCTAGCGGGAGCTTGCAGTTCTTC
CASSDGSSGSLQFF
>TRBV7-9|-|-|TRBJ2-2
TGTGCCAGCAGCTTAACAGGGCGGTTGTTTTTT
CASSLTGRLFF
>TRBV29-1|-|-|TRBJ2-5
TGCAGCGTTGATTGGGCAGGGCAAGAGACCCAGTACTTC
CSVDWAGQETQYF
>TRBV7-8|-|-|TRBJ1-2
TGTGCCAGCAGCGTGGGGGGCACAGCCTATGGCTACACCTTC
CASSVGGTAYGYTF
>TRBV19|-|-|TRBJ2-1
TGTGCCAGTAGTCTGGGACTCGGCAATGAGCAGTTCTTC
CASSLGLGNEQFF